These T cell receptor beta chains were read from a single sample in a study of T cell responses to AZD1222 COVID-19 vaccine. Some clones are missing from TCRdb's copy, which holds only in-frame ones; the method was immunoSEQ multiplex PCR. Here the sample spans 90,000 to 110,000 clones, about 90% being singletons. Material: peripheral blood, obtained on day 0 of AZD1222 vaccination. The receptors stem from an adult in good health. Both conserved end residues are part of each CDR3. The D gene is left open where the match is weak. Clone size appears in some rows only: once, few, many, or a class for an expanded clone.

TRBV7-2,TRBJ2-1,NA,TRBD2,CASSLLAGPYNEQFF,TGTGCCAGCAGCTTACTAGCGGGACCCTACAATGAGCAGTTCTTC
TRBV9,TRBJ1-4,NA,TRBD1,CASSPGQGNEKLFF,TGTGCCAGCAGCCCGGGACAGGGGAATGAAAAACTGTTTTTT
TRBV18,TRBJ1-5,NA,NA,CASSQGTVSSNQPQHF,TGTGCCAGCTCCCAGGGGACGGTCAGTAGCAATCAGCCCCAGCATTTT
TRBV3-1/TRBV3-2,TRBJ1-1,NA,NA,CASSQVGTEAFF,TGTGCCAGCAGCCAAGTCGGCACTGAAGCTTTCTTT
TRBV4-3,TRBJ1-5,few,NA,CASSQDVGAGQPQHF,TGCGCCAGCAGCCAAGATGTGGGGGCCGGTCAGCCCCAGCATTTT
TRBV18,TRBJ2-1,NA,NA,CASSPLDSYNEQFF,TGTGCCAGCTCACCACTCGACAGCTACAATGAGCAGTTCTTC
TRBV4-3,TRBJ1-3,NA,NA,CASSQDLQGPGNTIYF,TGCGCCAGCAGCCAAGATTTACAGGGACCTGGAAACACCATATATTTT
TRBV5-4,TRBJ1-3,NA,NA,CASSLGPPNSGNTIYF,TGTGCCAGCAGCCTCGGGCCTCCTAACTCTGGAAACACCATATATTTT
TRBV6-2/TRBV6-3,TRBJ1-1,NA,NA,CASSYPIEGGAMNTEAFF,TGTGCCAGCAGTTACCCGATCGAGGGAGGGGCCATGAACACTGAAGCTTTCTTT
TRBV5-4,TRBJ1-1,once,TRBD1,CASRRDRGMNTEAFF,TGTGCCAGCAGACGGGACAGGGGAATGAACACTGAAGCTTTCTTT
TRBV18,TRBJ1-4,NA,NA,CASSPDLGNEKLFF,TGTGCCAGCTCACCCGACTTGGGAAATGAAAAACTGTTTTTT
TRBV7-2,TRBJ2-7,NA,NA,CASTPGRKSYEQYF,TGTGCCAGCACCCCGGGACGGAAAAGCTACGAGCAGTACTTC
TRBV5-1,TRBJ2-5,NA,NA,CASSLGGLWSGETQYF,TGCGCCAGCAGCTTGGGGGGCCTTTGGAGCGGAGAGACCCAGTACTTC
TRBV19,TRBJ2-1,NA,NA,CASSIGGVEQFF,TGTGCCAGTAGTATAGGAGGGGTTGAGCAGTTCTTC
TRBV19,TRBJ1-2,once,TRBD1,CASSMTGNYGYTF,TGTGCCAGTAGTATGACAGGGAACTATGGCTACACCTTC
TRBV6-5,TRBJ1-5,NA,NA,CASSYSTVSNQPQHF,TGTGCCAGCAGTTACTCGACAGTCAGCAATCAGCCCCAGCATTTT
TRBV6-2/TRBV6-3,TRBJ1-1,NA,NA,CASSEPPGTSEAFF,TGTGCCAGCAGTGAGCCGCCCGGGACCTCTGAAGCTTTCTTT
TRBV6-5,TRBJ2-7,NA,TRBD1,CASKGTGLSYEQYF,TGTGCCAGCAAGGGGACAGGTCTCTCCTACGAGCAGTACTTC
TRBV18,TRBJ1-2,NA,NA,CASSPRQDEGYTF,TGTGCCAGCTCACCGAGACAGGACGAGGGCTACACCTTC
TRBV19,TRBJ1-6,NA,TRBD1,CASTGTGESSSYNSPLHF,TGTGCCAGCACCGGGACAGGAGAATCGAGCTCCTATAATTCACCCCTCCACTTT
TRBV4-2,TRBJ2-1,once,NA,CASSQDLSPPDEQFF,TGTGCCAGCAGCCAAGATCTCAGCCCCCCGGATGAGCAGTTCTTC
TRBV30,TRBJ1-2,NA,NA,CAWSPPGPGSYTF,TGTGCCTGGAGTCCACCGGGGCCCGGAAGCTACACCTTC
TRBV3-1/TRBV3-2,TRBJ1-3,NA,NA,CASSQVTGYSGNTIYF,TGTGCCAGCAGCCAAGTCACAGGATACTCTGGAAACACCATATATTTT
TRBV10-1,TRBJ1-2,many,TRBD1,CASSESPQPGQGEGYTF,TGCGCCAGCAGTGAGTCGCCCCAACCGGGACAGGGCGAGGGCTACACCTTC
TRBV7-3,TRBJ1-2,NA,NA,CASSSRANYGYTF,TGTGCCAGCAGCTCCCGGGCTAACTATGGCTACACCTTC
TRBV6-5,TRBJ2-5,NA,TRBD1,CASSYGQGAETQYF,TGTGCCAGCAGTTACGGACAGGGCGCCGAGACCCAGTACTTC
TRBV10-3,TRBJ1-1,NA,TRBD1,CAISGQGGTEAFF,TGTGCCATCAGTGGGCAGGGGGGCACTGAAGCTTTCTTT
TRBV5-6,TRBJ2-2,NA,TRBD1,CASRIGDRGTGELFF,TGTGCCAGCCGGATAGGGGACAGGGGCACCGGGGAGCTGTTTTTT
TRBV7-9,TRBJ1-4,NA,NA,CASSLGAVEKLFF,TGTGCCAGCAGCCTCGGAGCGGTCGAAAAACTGTTTTTT
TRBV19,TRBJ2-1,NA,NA,CASSMGGPSNEQFF,TGTGCCAGTAGTATGGGGGGGCCGTCCAATGAGCAGTTCTTC
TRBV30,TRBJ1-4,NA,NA,CAWSNFGGNEKLFF,TGTGCCTGGAGTAATTTCGGAGGTAATGAAAAACTGTTTTTT
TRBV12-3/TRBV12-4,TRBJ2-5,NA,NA,CATSLGSQETQYF,TGTGCCACCAGTTTAGGGTCCCAAGAGACCCAGTACTTC
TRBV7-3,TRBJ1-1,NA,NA,CASSLERNTEAFF,TGTGCCAGCAGCTTGGAGAGGAACACTGAAGCTTTCTTT
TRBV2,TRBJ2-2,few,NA,CASSDPNTGELFF,TGTGCCAGCAGTGACCCGAACACCGGGGAGCTGTTTTTT
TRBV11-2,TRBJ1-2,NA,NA,CASSPQGDYGYTF,TGTGCCAGCAGCCCACAGGGTGACTATGGCTACACCTTC
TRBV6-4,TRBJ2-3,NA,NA,CASRATGRSSSTDTQYF,TGTGCCAGCCGGGCGACTGGCAGATCCTCTAGCACAGATACGCAGTATTTT
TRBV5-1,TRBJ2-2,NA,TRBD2,CASSLLAGAPGELFF,TGCGCCAGCAGCTTACTAGCGGGAGCTCCCGGGGAGCTGTTTTTT
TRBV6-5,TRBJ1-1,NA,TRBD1,CASSTTGSFEAFF,TGTGCCAGCAGTACGACAGGGTCGTTTGAAGCTTTCTTT
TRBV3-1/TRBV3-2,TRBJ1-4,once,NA,CASSPWAATNEKLFF,TGTGCCAGCAGCCCCTGGGCAGCAACTAATGAAAAACTGTTTTTT
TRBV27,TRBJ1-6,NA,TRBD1,CASSFDSRGDVKSYNSPLHF,TGTGCCAGCAGTTTCGACTCCAGGGGGGACGTTAAGTCCTATAATTCACCCCTCCACTTT
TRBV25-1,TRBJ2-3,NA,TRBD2,CASSEYMISGGGGDTQYF,TGTGCCAGCAGTGAATATATGATTAGCGGGGGAGGAGGAGATACGCAGTATTTT
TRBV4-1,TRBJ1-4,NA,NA,CASSQDGVERANEKLFF,TGCGCCAGCAGCCAAGATGGGGTAGAGCGGGCTAATGAAAAACTGTTTTTT
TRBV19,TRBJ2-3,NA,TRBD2,CASSIDLRLAGEADTQYF,TGTGCCAGTAGTATAGACCTCAGACTAGCGGGAGAGGCAGATACGCAGTATTTT
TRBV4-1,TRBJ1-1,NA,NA,CASSQDVETTMNTEAFF,TGCGCCAGCAGCCAAGATGTTGAGACAACCATGAACACTGAAGCTTTCTTT
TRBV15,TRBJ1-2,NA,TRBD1,CATSREDRGDGYTF,TGTGCCACCAGCAGAGAGGACAGGGGAGATGGCTACACCTTC
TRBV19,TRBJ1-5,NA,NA,CASSIDRPNQPQHF,TGTGCCAGTAGTATCGACAGGCCTAATCAGCCCCAGCATTTT
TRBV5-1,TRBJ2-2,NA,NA,CASSLAGDTGELFF,TGCGCCAGCAGCTTGGCTGGGGACACCGGGGAGCTGTTTTTT
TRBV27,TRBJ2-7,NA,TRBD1,CASSWAGGDEQYF,TGTGCCAGCAGTTGGGCAGGGGGCGACGAGCAGTACTTC
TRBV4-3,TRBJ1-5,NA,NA,CASSQDLQGRDQPQHF,TGCGCCAGCAGCCAAGATCTCCAGGGGCGAGATCAGCCCCAGCATTTT
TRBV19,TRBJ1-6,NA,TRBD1,CASSPWRDRVNSPLHF,TGTGCCAGTAGTCCCTGGCGGGACAGGGTGAATTCACCCCTCCACTTT
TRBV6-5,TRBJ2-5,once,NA,CASRPWGRGETQYF,TGTGCCAGCAGGCCTTGGGGCCGAGGGGAGACCCAGTACTTC
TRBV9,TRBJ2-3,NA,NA,CASSVAGSGTDTQYF,TGTGCCAGCAGCGTAGCAGGGTCGGGCACAGATACGCAGTATTTT
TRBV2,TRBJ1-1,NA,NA,CASGGRTEAFF,TGTGCCTCCGGGGGTCGCACTGAAGCTTTCTTT
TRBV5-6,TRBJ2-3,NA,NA,CASSLVKKGADTQYF,TGTGCCAGCAGCTTGGTAAAAAAGGGGGCAGATACGCAGTATTTT
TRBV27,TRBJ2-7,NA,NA,CASSSGSVNEQYF,TGTGCCAGCAGTTCAGGGTCGGTAAACGAGCAGTACTTC